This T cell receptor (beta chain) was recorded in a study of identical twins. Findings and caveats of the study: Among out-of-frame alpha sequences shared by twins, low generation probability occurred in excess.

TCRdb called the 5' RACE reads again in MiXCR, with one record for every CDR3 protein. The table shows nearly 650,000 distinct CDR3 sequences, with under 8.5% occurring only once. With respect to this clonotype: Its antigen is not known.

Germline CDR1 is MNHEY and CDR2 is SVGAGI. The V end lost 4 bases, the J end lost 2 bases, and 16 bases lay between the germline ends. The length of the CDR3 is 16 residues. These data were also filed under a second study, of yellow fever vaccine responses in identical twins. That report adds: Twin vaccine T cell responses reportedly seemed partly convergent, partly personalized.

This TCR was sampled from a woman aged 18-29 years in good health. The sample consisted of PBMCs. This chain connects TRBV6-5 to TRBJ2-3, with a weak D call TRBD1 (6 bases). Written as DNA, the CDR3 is TGTGCCAGCAGTTTCGGGACACTAAAAAACACAGATACGCAGTATTTT. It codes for CASSFGTLKNTDTQYF.